This T cell receptor beta chain was retrieved from a study of T cell responses to AZD1222 COVID-19 vaccine. Study overall: Whether given at about 4 or about 12 weeks, second doses were pooled.

The CDR3 length is 14 residues. Germline lookup yields CDR1 LGHDT and CDR2 YNNKEL (reference sequence). Germline trimming cut 3 bases from V and 4 bases from J; bases unmatched to any gene: 3. Regarding the study as a whole: Among the donors, most were white British and more were female, and clonal diversity was possibly underestimated.

About this clone: Its antigen is unknown.

The repertoire was sequenced with immunoSEQ multiplex PCR; TCRdb's copy has only in-frame clones and lacks some. This sample yields tens of thousands of clones, of which roughly 81% are seen a single time; approximately 13% belongs to the top ten. The sequences come from peripheral blood, collected on day 0 of AZD1222 vaccination. The V gene is TRBV3-1 (or the pseudogene TRBV3-2), the J gene TRBJ1-5, with TRBD1 identical over 7 bases. This TCR was sampled from an adult in good health. CDR3 bases: TGTGCCAGCAGCCATGGGACAGAGAATCAGCCCCAGCATTTT. It translates to CASSHGTENQPQHF.